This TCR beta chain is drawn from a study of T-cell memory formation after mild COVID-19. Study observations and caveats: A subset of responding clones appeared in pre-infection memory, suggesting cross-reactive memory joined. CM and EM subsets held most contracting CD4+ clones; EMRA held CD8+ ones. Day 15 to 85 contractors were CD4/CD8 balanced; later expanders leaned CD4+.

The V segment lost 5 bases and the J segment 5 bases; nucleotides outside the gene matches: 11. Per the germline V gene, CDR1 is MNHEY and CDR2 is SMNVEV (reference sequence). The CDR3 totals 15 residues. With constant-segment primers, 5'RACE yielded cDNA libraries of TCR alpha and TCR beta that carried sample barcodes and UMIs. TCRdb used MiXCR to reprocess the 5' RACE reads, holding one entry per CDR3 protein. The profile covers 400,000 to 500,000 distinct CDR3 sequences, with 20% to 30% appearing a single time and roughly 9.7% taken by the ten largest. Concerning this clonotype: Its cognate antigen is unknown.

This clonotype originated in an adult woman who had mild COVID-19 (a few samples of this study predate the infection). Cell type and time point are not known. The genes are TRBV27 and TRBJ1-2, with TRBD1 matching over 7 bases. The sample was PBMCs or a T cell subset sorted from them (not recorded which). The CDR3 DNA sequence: TGTGCCAGCAGTGACACCGGGACAGCCCCATATGGCTACACCTTC. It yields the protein CASSDTGTAPYGYTF.